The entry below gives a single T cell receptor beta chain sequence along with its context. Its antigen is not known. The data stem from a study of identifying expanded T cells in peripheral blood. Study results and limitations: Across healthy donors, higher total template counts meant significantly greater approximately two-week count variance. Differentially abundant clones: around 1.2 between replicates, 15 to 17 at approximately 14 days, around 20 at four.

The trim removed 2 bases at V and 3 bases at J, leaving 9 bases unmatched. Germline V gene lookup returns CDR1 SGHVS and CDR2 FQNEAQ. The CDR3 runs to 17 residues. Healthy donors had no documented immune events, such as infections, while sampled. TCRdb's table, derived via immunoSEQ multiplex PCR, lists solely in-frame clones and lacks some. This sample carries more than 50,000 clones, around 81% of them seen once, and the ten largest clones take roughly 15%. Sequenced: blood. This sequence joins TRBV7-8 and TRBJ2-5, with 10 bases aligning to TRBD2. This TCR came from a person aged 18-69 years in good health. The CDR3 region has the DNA TGTGCCAGCAGCTTAAACCCTAGCGGGAGAAAGGAAGAGACCCAGTACTTC. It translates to CASSLNPSGRKEETQYF.